This T cell receptor (beta chain) came from a study of T cells in localized non-small cell lung cancer. Findings and limits, study-wide: Uninvolved adjacent lung showed higher T cell clonality than tumor.

Trimming took off 3 bases at V and 5 bases at J, with 5 bases between the two ends. The CDR3 sequence is 11 residues long. Germline V gene data show CDR1 as ENHRY and CDR2 as SYGVKD. On this clone: The antigen remains undetermined.

The data were produced by immunoSEQ multiplex PCR, yet TCRdb's version contains in-frame clones alone and is incomplete. Among roughly 30,000 clones listed, 80% to 95% were seen once. The sequence came from a woman aged 35-70 years with stage III lung adenocarcinoma. The chain links TRBV10-3 to TRBJ2-7; D is unclear. The material was peripheral blood mononuclear cells, obtained before any cancer treatment. This CDR3 reads CAISEYHEQYF. The CDR3 DNA reads TGTGCCATCAGTGAATACCACGAGCAGTACTTC.